This T cell receptor (beta chain) came from a study of T cells of healthy individuals. This clonotype was picked up a small number of times. Each CDR3 protein is one row after TCRdb ran MiXCR on the 5' RACE reads. The table lists 95,000 to 100,000 distinct CDR3 sequences, 15% to 20% of them singletons, with 6.2% in the top ten. This clonotype originated in a human donor in good health.

DNA of the CDR3: TGTGCCAGCAGTTCACCGGGACAGGGGAATTCACCCCTCCACTTT. Translating it yields CASSSPGQGNSPLHF. This chain joins TRBV7-2 and TRBJ1-6; 10 nucleotides agree with TRBD1. V lost 6 bases to trimming and J lost 7 bases; unmatched junction nucleotides: 6. Germline-derived CDR1 and CDR2 are SGHTA and FQGNSA. CDR3 length equals 15 residues. The complete variable domain, with remaining parts taken from reference TRBV7-2 and TRBJ1-6, reads GAGVSQSPSNKVTEKGKDVELRCDPISGHTALYWYRQSLGQGLEFLIYFQGNSAPDKSGLPSDRFSAERTGGSVSTLTIQRTQQEDSAVYLCASSSPGQGNSPLHFGNGTRLTVT.